The clone carrying this TCR beta chain was detected many times. The target antigen is unknown. As for time point: sample taken at primary tumor resection. Samples were donated by 72 untreated early-stage non-small cell lung cancer patients. Researchers sequenced whole RNA taken from tumor, nontumor lung or frozen PBMC without sorting. The sample comes from a study of spatial heterogeneity in lung cancer. Study results and limitations: The estimate shows that only approximately 7% of tumor T cells were covered for alpha and around 13% for beta chains. The study found that expanded intratumoral alpha and beta TCR counts tracked tumor mutation counts.

CDR3 length: 12 residues. Trimming removed 2 bases at V and 3 bases at J, with 6 bases between. Germline assignment: CDR1 SGHRS and CDR2 YFSETQ. Individually, TCR cDNA molecules were each labelled with a unique molecular identifier. MiXCR was run by TCRdb on the 5' RACE reads, yielding one entry per CDR3 protein. The sample includes approximately 8,800 distinct CDR3 sequences, roughly 5% of them seen just once. This chain uses TRBV5-1 with TRBJ2-7; no reliable D call. Here the sequenced sample was lung tumor tissue, taken at surgery. This receptor was identified in a male donor with early-stage non-small cell lung cancer. CDR3 in amino acids: CASSFNSYEQYF. In DNA, the CDR3 is TGCGCCAGCAGCTTTAACAGCTACGAGCAGTACTTC.